What follows are 20 T cell receptor beta chains derived from one specimen sequenced in a study of T-cell reconstitution after alpha-beta-depleted transplantation in children. Library preparation (for TCRbeta) was performed with unique molecular identifiers. MiXCR, run by TCRdb on the PCR reads, gives a single entry per CDR3 protein. The table has more than 400,000 distinct CDR3 sequences, roughly 43% seen once. The sequencing here drew on PBMCs, taken before TCRalphabeta/CD19-depleted stem cell transplant. The receptors come from a girl aged 2-9 years with aplastic anemia, due to receive a stem cell transplant.

In this sample, this clonotype turned up a few times. J is TRBJ2-7 and V is TRBV30; 12 bases line up with TRBD2. This CDR3 spans 16 amino acids. Germline V lookup: CDR1 GTSNPN, CDR2 SVGIG (reference sequence). V lost 5 bases and J lost 5; bases outside the gene matches: 13. This CDR3 reads CAWGGLRLAGDHEQYF. The CDR3 nucleotides read TGTGCCTGGGGGGGGCTGAGACTAGCGGGAGACCACGAGCAGTACTTC.

The rearrangement uses TRBV7-6 and TRBJ2-2; TRBD1 matches 9 bases. Germline lookup yields CDR1 SGHVS and CDR2 FNYEAQ. This CDR3 region has 16 residues. The junction had 5 bases not matched to a gene; V was cut back by 2 bases and J by 4 bases. CDR3 nucleotide sequence: TGTGCCAGCAGCTTAAGGCGACAGGGGGGCACCGGGGAGCTGTTTTTT. Translated: CASSLRRQGGTGELFF.

This clonotype showed up many times. V usage is TRBV5-1 and J usage is TRBJ1-2; D gene ambiguous. V lost 4 bases and J lost 1, with 8 bases in between. Germline V gene sequence: CDR1 SGHRS, CDR2 YFSETQ. This CDR3 spans 13 amino acids. Written as DNA, the CDR3 is TGCGCCAGCAGCCCCGCAGTTAACTATGGCTACACCTTC. Translation gives CASSPAVNYGYTF. Filled out from reference TRBV5-1 and TRBJ1-2, the complete variable domain reads KAGVTQTPRYLIKTRGQQVTLSCSPISGHRSVSWYQQTPGQGLQFLFEYFSETQRNKGNFPGRFSGRQFSNSRSEMNVSTLELGDSALYLCASSPAVNYGYTFGSGTRLTVV.

The rearrangement links TRBV19 to TRBJ2-1; 7 bases fit TRBD2. With V trimmed by 7 bases and J by 9 bases, 3 bases remained unmatched. This CDR3 has 11 amino acids. The germline gives CDR1 LNHDA, CDR2 SQIVND (reference sequence). The CDR3 sequence is CASTGGGEQFF. DNA for the CDR3: TGTGCCAGTACGGGGGGAGGTGAGCAGTTCTTC.

This clonotype was detected a few times. The chain's CDR3 is CASSDGGFWEKLFF. In DNA form, the CDR3 reads TGTGCCAGCTCGGACGGTGGGTTTTGGGAAAAACTGTTTTTT. The V and J genes are TRBV18 and TRBJ1-4, with D unclear. Germline V gene sequence: CDR1 KGHSH, CDR2 LQKENI. The V end was cut by 6 bases, the J end by 8 bases, with 16 bases between. The CDR3 is 14 amino acids.

This clonotype was picked up a small number of times. The chain uses TRBV20-1 and TRBJ2-7; unclear D gene. Germline-derived CDR1 and CDR2 are DFQATT and SNEGSKA (reference sequence). CDR3 size: 14 residues. The V end lost 6 bases, the J end lost 0 bases, and 15 bases lay between the germline ends. This CDR3 reads CSAPRAKSSYEQYF. The DNA of the CDR3 is TGCAGTGCCCCTAGAGCTAAGAGCTCCTACGAGCAGTACTTC.

The rearrangement uses TRBV15 and TRBJ1-4; tentatively, D is TRBD1 (5 bases). The CDR3 contains 16 residues. The V gene's germline CDR1 is LNHNV and CDR2 YYDKDF (reference sequence). Trimming left V 1 base short and J 8 bases short, with 17 bases between. CDR3 in amino acids: CATSRAGTANEEKLFF. DNA of the CDR3: TGTGCCACCAGCAGAGCCGGGACCGCCAACGAGGAAAAACTGTTTTTT. Complete variable domain (other parts from reference TRBV15 and TRBJ1-4): DAMVIQNPRYQVTQFGKPVTLSCSQTLNHNVMYWYQQKSSQAPKLLFHYYDKDFNNEADTPDNFQSRRPNTSFCFLDIRSPGLGDTAMYLCATSRAGTANEEKLFFGSGTQLSVL.

V usage is TRBV5-1 and J usage is TRBJ2-5; D may be TRBD1 or TRBD2 (5 bases each). The CDR3 loop spans 14 amino acids. V was clipped by 0 bases and J by 5 bases, with 11 bases between them. Germline CDR1 is SGHRS and CDR2 is YFSETQ. CDR3 amino acids: CASSLGPGTETQYF. The CDR3 DNA reads TGCGCCAGCAGCTTGGGTCCGGGGACGGAGACCCAGTACTTC. Complete variable domain (other parts from reference TRBV5-1 and TRBJ2-5): KAGVTQTPRYLIKTRGQQVTLSCSPISGHRSVSWYQQTPGQGLQFLFEYFSETQRNKGNFPGRFSGRQFSNSRSEMNVSTLELGDSALYLCASSLGPGTETQYFGPGTRLLVL.

This chain links TRBV28 with TRBJ1-1, with D possibly TRBD1 on 6 matching bases. The germline V gene has CDR1 MDHEN and CDR2 SYDVKM. The CDR3 extends over 14 amino acids. Trimming left V 6 bases short and J 5 bases short, with 16 bases between. The CDR3 reads CASSNKGGWTEAFF. CDR3 DNA: TGTGCCAGCAGCAATAAGGGGGGATGGACTGAAGCTTTCTTT.

This clonotype showed up many times. V usage is TRBV27 and J usage is TRBJ2-1; a weak D match, TRBD2 (5 bases). The V gene's germline CDR1 is MNHEY and CDR2 SMNVEV (reference sequence). The V and J ends lost 1 base and 2 bases respectively, with 9 bases between them. This CDR3 is built from 15 residues. The CDR3 is CASSLFPGTYNEQFF. As DNA, the CDR3 is TGTGCCAGCAGTTTATTCCCCGGGACCTACAATGAGCAGTTCTTC.

The chain carries TRBV2 and TRBJ2-1, with 7 nucleotides matching TRBD1. This CDR3 is 13 amino acids long. Germline-derived CDR1 and CDR2 are SNHLY and FYNNEI. The V and J ends lost 4 bases and 10 bases, in that order; junction bases with no gene match: 7. The CDR3 DNA is TGTGCCAGCAGTGTAAACCTACAGGGGGAGCAGTTCTTC. Its translation is CASSVNLQGEQFF.

In its sample, this clonotype was seen a few times. V is TRBV7-9 and J is TRBJ2-3, with 12 bases lining up with TRBD2. Germline CDR1 is SEHNR and CDR2 is FQNEAQ (reference sequence). The J segment lost 3 bases and the V segment lost 5 bases, leaving 3 bases of the junction unmatched. The CDR3 is made up of 15 amino acids. The CDR3 DNA reads as TGTGCCAGCAGCAGACTAGCGGGAGTAACAGATACGCAGTATTTT. Protein: CASSRLAGVTDTQYF.

The CDR3, as DNA: TGCGCCAGCAGTGGTGCTCGGAGCGGGAGGGTCCACACCGGGGAGCTGTTTTTT. It specifies CASSGARSGRVHTGELFF. The genes are TRBV10-2 and TRBJ2-2; TRBD2 agrees at 10 bases. From germline, CDR1 is WSHSY and CDR2 SAAADI. This CDR3 has 18 residues. V lost 4 bases, J lost 3 bases, and 11 bases stayed unmatched.

V and J are TRBV12-3 or TRBV12-4 and TRBJ1-2; TRBD1 is a possible D gene (6 bases). The length of the CDR3 is 13 residues. Trimming took 7 bases from V and 1 from J, leaving 10 bases between them. In DNA form, the CDR3 reads TGTGCCAGCAACAAGGGGGGTAACTATGGCTACACCTTC. Its translation is CASNKGGNYGYTF.

This clonotype showed up many times. The CDR3 nucleotides read TGTGCCAGCTCAGAGGGGGGCGCTCGGGAGACCCAGTACTTC. Protein sequence: CASSEGGARETQYF. V and J are TRBV27 and TRBJ2-5; D may correspond to TRBD1 or TRBD2 (6 bases each). This CDR3 contains 14 residues. V was cut by 8 bases and J by 5 bases, with 18 bases left in between. Germline V CDR1 and CDR2: MNHEY, SMNVEV (reference sequence).

This clonotype was counted between two and nine times. The chain carries TRBV25-1 and TRBJ2-7; D possibly corresponds to TRBD2 (5 bases). Germline CDR1 reads MGHDK; CDR2 reads SYGVNS. V was clipped by 2 bases and J by 3 bases, with 11 bases between them. This CDR3 comprises 14 residues. CDR3 sequence reads: CASSERGIIYEQYF. Written as DNA, the CDR3 is TGTGCCAGCAGTGAACGAGGGATCATCTACGAGCAGTACTTC.

The chain recombines TRBV20-1 with TRBJ1-6; possible D gene TRBD1, 5 bases. Germline V lookup: CDR1 DFQATT, CDR2 SNEGSKA (reference sequence). The CDR3 runs 14 residues. V lost 5 bases and J lost 7, with 15 bases in between. The CDR3 bases are TGCAGTGCTTCCGACGGGACGGCCAATTCACCCCTCCACTTT. This translates into CSASDGTANSPLHF.

This sequence joins TRBV4-2 and TRBJ1-2; no firm D call. This CDR3 is built from 12 residues. V lost 0 bases and J lost 8, with 7 bases in between. Germline V gene lookup returns CDR1 LGHNA and CDR2 YNFKEQ. CDR3 protein: CASSQDPGGYTF. The CDR3 DNA reads as TGTGCCAGCAGCCAAGATCCCGGAGGCTACACCTTC.

The V and J genes are TRBV12-3 or TRBV12-4 and TRBJ2-1; 8 bases match TRBD1. The CDR3 is 15 residues long. Unmatched junction bases numbered 6, after V lost 6 bases and J lost 2 bases. The CDR3 region has the DNA TGTGCCAGCAGGGGGACAGGCCCTACCTACAATGAGCAGTTCTTC. The encoded protein is CASRGTGPTYNEQFF.

The chain links TRBV7-3 to TRBJ2-1, with TRBD2 identical over 7 bases. From germline, CDR1 is SGHTA and CDR2 FQGTGA. The CDR3 has 15 residues. With 5 bases clipped from V and 6 bases from J, the junction kept 10 bases outside the gene matches. CDR3 sequence: CASSPWTSLSNEQFF. The CDR3 nucleotides are TGTGCCAGCAGCCCGTGGACTAGTTTGTCCAATGAGCAGTTCTTC.